These T cell receptor beta chains were read from a single sample in a study of tumor and adjacent non-tumor tissue in lung cancer. One entry per CDR3 protein, called by TCRdb with MiXCR from the multiplex PCR reads. Of about 86,000 distinct CDR3 sequences in the sample, around 80% are singletons; the top ten hold about a fifth. The sample taken for sequencing was distant non-tumor lung tissue. These receptors originate from a woman between 50 and 59 years old with non-small cell lung cancer. The CDR3 runs from the conserved cysteine through the conserved F or W. The D gene is left open where the match is weak. Expanded clones get a size class; other rows say once, few or many, or leave the size out.

>TRBJ2-1|-|TRBV11-1|-
TGTGGCAGCAGCCTAGAAAGCGTTTCCTACATTGAGCAGTTCTTC
CGSSLESVSYIEQFF
>TRBJ1-1|-|TRBV7-9|-
TGTGTCAGTAGCTTAGGAGTAACGAACGCTGAAGCTTTCTTT
CVSSLGVTNAEAFF
>TRBJ2-5|-|TRBV12-3/TRBV12-4|-
TGTGCCAGCAGTTTAACCATCAGGGCCCAGTATTTC
CASSLTIRAQYF
>TRBJ2-7|-|TRBV20-1|many
TGCAGTGCTAGACGGGACGAGACCTACGAGCAGTACTTC
CSARRDETYEQYF
>TRBJ2-7|TRBD2|TRBV29-1|-
TGTAGCGTTGTTGGGGGAGCGGGAGGAGTCTTGTACGAGCAGTACTTC
CSVVGGAGGVLYEQYF
>TRBJ1-4|TRBD1|TRBV6-1|-
TGTGCCAGCAGTGAAATTCCGCCGGGACAGCGTGAAAAACTGTCTTTT
CASSEIPPGQREKLSF
>TRBJ2-1|-|TRBV6-1|-
TGTGTCAGCTTCAGAGACTACGACTACAATGAGCAGTTCTTC
CVSFRDYDYNEQFF
>TRBJ1-4|-|TRBV4-2|-
TGTGCCAGCAGCCGCACCCGGGACACGGAAGAGGAAAAACTGTTTTTT
CASSRTRDTEEEKLFF
>TRBJ2-7|-|TRBV11-2|many
TGTGCCAGCAGGTTAGGAGGAGGTCAGAACGAGCAGTACTTC
CASRLGGGQNEQYF
>TRBJ1-2|TRBD1|TRBV6-5|-
TGTGCCAACAGTTACGGGACAGGGGCGTATGGCTACGCCTTC
CANSYGTGAYGYAF
>TRBJ1-1|TRBD1|TRBV6-6|-
TGTGCCAGCGGCTCCTCTCGAACAGGGGGATACACTGAAACTTTCTTT
CASGSSRTGGYTETFF
>TRBJ2-3|TRBD2|TRBV20-1|many
TGCAGCGCAGCGGGAGTGGGGGAGGGCACAGATACGCAGTATTTT
CSAAGVGEGTDTQYF
>TRBJ1-3|-|TRBV28|-
TGTGTCAGCAATTCCCGGACCTCTGGAAACACCATATATTTT
CVSNSRTSGNTIYF
>TRBJ1-5|-|TRBV4-1|few
TGCGTCAGCAGCCAAGTTCCGGGCAGCAATCAGCCCCAACATTTT
CVSSQVPGSNQPQHF
>TRBJ2-2|-|TRBV12-3/TRBV12-4|-
TGTGCCAACATCGCCACATTGGCGGCCGGGGAGCTGTTCTTT
CANIATLAAGELFF
>TRBJ2-1|-|TRBV6-2/TRBV6-3|-
TGTGTCAGCAGTTTATCCCCTTACTATGAGCAGTTCTTC
CVSSLSPYYEQFF
>TRBJ2-1|TRBD1|TRBV7-3|-
TGTGCCAGCAGCTTGAGGAACGATCAGGGGGTTAATGAGCAGTTCTTC
CASSLRNDQGVNEQFF
>TRBJ2-1|-|TRBV10-3|-
TGTGCCATCAGTGAGTCGAGAGGCGGGTTGGCCTCCAATGAGCAGCTCTTC
CAISESRGGLASNEQLF
>TRBJ2-1|-|TRBV29-1|-
TGCAACGCCAAGAAGCTGGAGGGAGGTCAGCAGTTCTTC
CNAKKLEGGQQFF